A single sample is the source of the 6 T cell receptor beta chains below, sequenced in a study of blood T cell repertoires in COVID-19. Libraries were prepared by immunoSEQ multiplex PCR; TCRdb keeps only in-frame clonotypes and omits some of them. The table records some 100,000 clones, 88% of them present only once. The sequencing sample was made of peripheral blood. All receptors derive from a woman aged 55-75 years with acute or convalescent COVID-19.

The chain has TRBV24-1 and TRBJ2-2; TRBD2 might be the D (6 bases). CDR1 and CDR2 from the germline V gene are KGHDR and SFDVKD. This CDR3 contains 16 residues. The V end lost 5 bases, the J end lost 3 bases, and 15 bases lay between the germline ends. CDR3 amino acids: CATSAPWGDHTGELFF. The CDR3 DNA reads TGTGCCACCAGTGCCCCGTGGGGGGACCACACCGGGGAGCTGTTTTTT.

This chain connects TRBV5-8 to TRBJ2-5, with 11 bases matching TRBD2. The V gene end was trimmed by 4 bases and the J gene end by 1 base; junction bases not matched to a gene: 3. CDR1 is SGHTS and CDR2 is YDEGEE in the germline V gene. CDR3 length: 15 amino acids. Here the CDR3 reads CASSPGLAGQETQYF. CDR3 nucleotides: TGTGCCAGCAGCCCAGGACTAGCGGGCCAAGAGACCCAGTACTTC.

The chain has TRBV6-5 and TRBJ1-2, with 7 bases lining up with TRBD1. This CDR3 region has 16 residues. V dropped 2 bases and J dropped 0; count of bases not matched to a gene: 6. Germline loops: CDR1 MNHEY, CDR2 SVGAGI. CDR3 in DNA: TGTGCCAGCAGTTACGGGACAGTCTTTCCTAACTATGGCTACACCTTC. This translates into CASSYGTVFPNYGYTF.

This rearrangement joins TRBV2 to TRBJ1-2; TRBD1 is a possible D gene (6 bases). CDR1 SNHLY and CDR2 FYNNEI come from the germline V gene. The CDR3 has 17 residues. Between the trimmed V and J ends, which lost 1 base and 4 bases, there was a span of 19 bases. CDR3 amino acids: CASSEGNTGGVGYGYTF. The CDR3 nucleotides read TGTGCCAGCAGTGAAGGGAACACGGGGGGCGTCGGCTATGGCTACACCTTC.

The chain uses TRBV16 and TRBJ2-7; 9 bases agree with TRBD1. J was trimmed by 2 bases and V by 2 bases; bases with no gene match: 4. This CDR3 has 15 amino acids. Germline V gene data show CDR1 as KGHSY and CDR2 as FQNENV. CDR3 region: CASSQMGQGPYEQYF. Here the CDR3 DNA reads TGTGCCAGCAGCCAAATGGGACAGGGCCCCTACGAGCAGTACTTC.

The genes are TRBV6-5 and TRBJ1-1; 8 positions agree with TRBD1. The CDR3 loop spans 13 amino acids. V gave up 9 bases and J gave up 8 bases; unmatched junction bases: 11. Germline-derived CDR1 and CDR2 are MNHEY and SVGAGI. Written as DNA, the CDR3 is TGTGCCAGTTCATTCAAGGACAGGGAAGAAGCTTTCTTT. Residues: CASSFKDREEAFF.